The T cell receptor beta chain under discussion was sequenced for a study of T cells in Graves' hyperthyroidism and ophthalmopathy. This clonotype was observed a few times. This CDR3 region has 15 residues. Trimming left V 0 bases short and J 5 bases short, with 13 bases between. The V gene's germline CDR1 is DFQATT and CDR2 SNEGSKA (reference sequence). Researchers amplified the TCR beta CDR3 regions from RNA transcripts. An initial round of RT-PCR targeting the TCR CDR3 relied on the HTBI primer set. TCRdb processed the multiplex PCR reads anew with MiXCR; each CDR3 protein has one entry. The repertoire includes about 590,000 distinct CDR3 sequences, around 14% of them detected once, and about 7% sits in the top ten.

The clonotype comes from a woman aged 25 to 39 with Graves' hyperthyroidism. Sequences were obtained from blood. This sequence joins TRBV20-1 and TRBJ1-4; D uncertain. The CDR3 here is CSARDKGSSNEKLFF. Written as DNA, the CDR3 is TGCAGTGCTAGAGATAAGGGCAGCTCAAATGAAAAACTGTTTTTT.